The sequence of this T cell receptor beta chain was determined in a study of EBV T-cell therapy then PD-1 blockade in nasopharyngeal carcinoma. This CDR3 spans 14 amino acids. Trimming took 1 base from V and 4 from J, leaving 7 bases between them. Germline V gives CDR1 SEHNR, CDR2 FQNEAQ (reference sequence). Concerning this clone itself: The antigen remains undetermined.

TCRdb's copy holds only in-frame clones and misses some; the assay was immunoSEQ multiplex PCR. Here the sample spans 19,000 or so clones, around four fifths being singletons. Treatment here: AdE1-LMPpoly-expanded autologous EBV-specific T-cell therapy followed by anti-PD-1 nivolumab. Specimen: CD8+ T cells from blood, collected at day 0 from a patient whose treatment included autologous EBV-specific T cells and nivolumab. J is TRBJ2-2 and V is TRBV7-9, with D perhaps TRBD2 (5 bases). This TCR was sampled from a middle-aged man with nasopharyngeal carcinoma. Written as DNA, the CDR3 is TGTGCCAGCAGCTTAGTAGGAGGCACCGGGGAGCTGTTTTTT. Translation: CASSLVGGTGELFF. Combining the CDR3 with reference TRBV7-9 and TRBJ2-2 gives the whole variable domain DTGVSQNPRHKITKRGQNVTFRCDPISEHNRLYWYRQTLGQGPEFLTYFQNEAQLEKSRLLSDRFSAERPKGSFSTLEIQRTEQGDSAMYLCASSLVGGTGELFFGEGSRLTVL.